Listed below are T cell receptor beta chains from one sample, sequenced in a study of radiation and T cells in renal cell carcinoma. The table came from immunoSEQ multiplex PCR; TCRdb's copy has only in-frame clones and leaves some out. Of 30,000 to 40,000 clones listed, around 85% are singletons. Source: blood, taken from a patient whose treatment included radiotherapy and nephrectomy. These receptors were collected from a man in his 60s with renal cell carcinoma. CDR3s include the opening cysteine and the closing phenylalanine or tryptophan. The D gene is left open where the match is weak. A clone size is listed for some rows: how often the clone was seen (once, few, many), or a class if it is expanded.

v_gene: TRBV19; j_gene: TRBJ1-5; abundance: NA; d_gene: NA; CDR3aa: CAAGIRGDGDQPQHF; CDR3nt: TGTGCAGCCGGGATCAGGGGAGATGGTGATCAGCCCCAGCATTTT
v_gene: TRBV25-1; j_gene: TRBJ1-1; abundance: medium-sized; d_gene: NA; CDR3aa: CASSEYGRATEAFF; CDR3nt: TGTGCCAGCAGTGAATACGGCCGAGCAACTGAAGCTTTCTTT
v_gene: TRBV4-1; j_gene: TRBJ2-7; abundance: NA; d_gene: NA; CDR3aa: CASSPPLGAPMYF; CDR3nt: TGCGCCAGCAGCCCCCCCCTAGGGGCCCCCATGTACTTC
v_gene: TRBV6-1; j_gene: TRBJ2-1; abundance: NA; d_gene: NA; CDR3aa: CASSVSQGGYNEQFF; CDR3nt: TGTGCCAGCAGTGTGTCCCAGGGCGGCTACAATGAGCAGTTCTTC
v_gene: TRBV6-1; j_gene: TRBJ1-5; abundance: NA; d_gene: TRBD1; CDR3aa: CASSERQGGGFRSNQPQHF; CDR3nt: TGTGCCAGCAGTGAGCGACAGGGAGGTGGGTTCAGGAGCAATCAGCCCCAGCATTTT
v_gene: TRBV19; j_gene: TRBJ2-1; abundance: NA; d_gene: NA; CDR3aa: CASAQPWTSVDEQFF; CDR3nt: TGTGCCAGTGCACAACCCTGGACCTCCGTGGATGAGCAGTTCTTC
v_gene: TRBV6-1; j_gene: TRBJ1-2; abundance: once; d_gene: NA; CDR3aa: CASSDRTRGYTF; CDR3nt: TGTGCCAGCAGCGACAGGACCAGGGGCTACACCTTC
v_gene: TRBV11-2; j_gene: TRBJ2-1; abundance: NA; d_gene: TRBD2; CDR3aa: CASSPLGGTSHDEQFF; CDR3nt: TGTGCCAGCAGCCCGTTGGGGGGGACGTCCCATGATGAGCAGTTCTTC
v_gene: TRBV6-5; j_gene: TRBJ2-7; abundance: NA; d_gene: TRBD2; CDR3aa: CASSYTGLAGGNEQYF; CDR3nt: TGTGCCAGCAGTTACACTGGACTAGCGGGAGGCAACGAGCAGTACTTC
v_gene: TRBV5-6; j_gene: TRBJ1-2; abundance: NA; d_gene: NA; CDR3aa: CASRQGPLGANYGYTF; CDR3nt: TGTGCCAGCAGACAAGGGCCTCTCGGCGCTAACTATGGCTACACCTTC
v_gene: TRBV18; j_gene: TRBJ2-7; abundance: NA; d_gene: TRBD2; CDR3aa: CASSPSSGSSYEQYF; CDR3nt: TGTGCCAGCTCACCATCGAGCGGGAGCTCCTACGAGCAGTACTTC
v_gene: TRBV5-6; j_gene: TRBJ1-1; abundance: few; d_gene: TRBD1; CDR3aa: CASSLGDRGNTEAFF; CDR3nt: TGTGCCAGCAGCTTGGGGGACAGGGGCAACACTGAAGCTTTCTTT
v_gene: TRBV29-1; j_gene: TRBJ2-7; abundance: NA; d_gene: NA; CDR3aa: CSVGYGHEQYF; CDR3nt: TGCAGCGTGGGATATGGGCACGAGCAGTACTTC
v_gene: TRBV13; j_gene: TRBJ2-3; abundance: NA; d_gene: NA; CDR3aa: CASSLYPDTQYF; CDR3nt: TGTGCCAGCAGCTTATACCCAGATACGCAGTATTTT
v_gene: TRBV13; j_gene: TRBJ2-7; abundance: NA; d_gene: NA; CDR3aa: CASSFDRNEQYF; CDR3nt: TGTGCCAGCAGCTTCGACCGAAACGAGCAGTACTTC
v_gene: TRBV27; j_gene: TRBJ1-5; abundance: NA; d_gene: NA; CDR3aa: CASSSLAGVSNQPQHF; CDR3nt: TGTGCCAGCAGTTCCCTCGCCGGTGTTAGCAATCAGCCCCAGCATTTT
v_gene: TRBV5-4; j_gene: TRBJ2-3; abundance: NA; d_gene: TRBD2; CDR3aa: CASRPGLAGSTDTQYF; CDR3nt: TGTGCCAGCAGGCCGGGACTAGCGGGAAGCACAGATACGCAGTATTTT
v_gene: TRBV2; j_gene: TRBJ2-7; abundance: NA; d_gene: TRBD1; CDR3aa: CASSRGQGGFYEQYF; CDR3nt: TGTGCCAGCAGTAGAGGACAGGGGGGCTTTTACGAGCAGTACTTC
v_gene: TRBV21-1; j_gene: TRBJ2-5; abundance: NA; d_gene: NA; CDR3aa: CASSKETQYF; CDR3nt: TGTGCCAGCAGCAAAGAGACCCAGTACTTC
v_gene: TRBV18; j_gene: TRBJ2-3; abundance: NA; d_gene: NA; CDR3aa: CASSGSSTDTQYF; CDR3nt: TGTGCCAGCTCAGGGTCCTCCACAGATACGCAGTATTTT
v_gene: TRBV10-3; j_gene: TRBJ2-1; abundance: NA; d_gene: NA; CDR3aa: CAISASVEGDRFF; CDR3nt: TGTGCCATCAGTGCGTCGGTCGAGGGCGATAGGTTCTTC
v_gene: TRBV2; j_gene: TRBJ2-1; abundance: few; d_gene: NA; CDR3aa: CASSVFRENEQFF; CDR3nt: TGTGCCAGCAGTGTTTTCCGGGAGAATGAGCAGTTCTTC
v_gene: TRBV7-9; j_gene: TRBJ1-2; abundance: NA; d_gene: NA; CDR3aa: CASSRWGNYGYTF; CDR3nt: TGTGCCAGCAGCCGGTGGGGGAACTATGGCTACACCTTC
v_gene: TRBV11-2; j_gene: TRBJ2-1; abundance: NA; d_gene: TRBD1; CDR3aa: CASSIPGQGSEQFF; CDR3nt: TGTGCCAGCAGCATCCCGGGACAGGGTTCTGAGCAGTTCTTC
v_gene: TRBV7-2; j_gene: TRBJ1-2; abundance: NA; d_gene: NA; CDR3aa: CASSLGGTFKGGYTF; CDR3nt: TGTGCCAGCAGCTTAGGTGGCACTTTCAAGGGCGGCTACACCTTC
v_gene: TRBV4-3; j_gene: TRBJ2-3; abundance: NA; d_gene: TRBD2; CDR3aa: CASSQDPTAGGTDTQYF; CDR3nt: TGCGCCAGCAGCCAAGATCCGACGGCGGGAGGCACAGATACGCAGTATTTT
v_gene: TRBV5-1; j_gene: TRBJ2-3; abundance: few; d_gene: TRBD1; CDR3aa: CASSPGQGSSTDTQYF; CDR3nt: TGCGCCAGCAGCCCGGGACAGGGGTCTAGCACAGATACGCAGTATTTT
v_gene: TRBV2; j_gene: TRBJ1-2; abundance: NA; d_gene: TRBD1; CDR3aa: CASSRTGVNYGYTF; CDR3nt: TGTGCCAGCAGCCGGACAGGGGTAAACTATGGCTACACCTTC
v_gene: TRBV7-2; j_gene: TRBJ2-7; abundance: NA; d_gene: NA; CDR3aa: CASSPLLSGSIDEQYF; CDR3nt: TGTGCCAGCAGCCCCTTATTAAGTGGGAGTATAGACGAGCAGTACTTC
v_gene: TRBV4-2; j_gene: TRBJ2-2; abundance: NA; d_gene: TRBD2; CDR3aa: CASSQVAASGAGELFF; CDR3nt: TGTGCCAGCAGCCAAGTAGCGGCTAGCGGGGCCGGGGAGCTGTTTTTT
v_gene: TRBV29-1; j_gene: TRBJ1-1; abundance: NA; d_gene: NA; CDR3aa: CSVGPYRNTEAFF; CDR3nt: TGCAGCGTGGGCCCTTACAGGAACACTGAAGCTTTCTTT
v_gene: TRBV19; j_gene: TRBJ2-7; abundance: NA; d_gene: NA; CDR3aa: CASSPGAYSYEQYF; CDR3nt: TGTGCCAGTAGTCCAGGAGCCTACTCCTACGAGCAGTACTTC
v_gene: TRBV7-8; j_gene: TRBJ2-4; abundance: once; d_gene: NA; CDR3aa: CASSLAPGLALAKNIQYF; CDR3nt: TGTGCCAGCAGCTTAGCCCCGGGGCTAGCGTTAGCCAAAAACATTCAGTACTTC
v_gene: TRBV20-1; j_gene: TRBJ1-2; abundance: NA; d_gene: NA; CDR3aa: CSASLSYGYTF; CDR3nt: TGCAGTGCTAGTCTGTCCTATGGCTACACCTTC
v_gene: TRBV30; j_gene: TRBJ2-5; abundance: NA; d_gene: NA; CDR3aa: CAWSQETQYF; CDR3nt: TGTGCCTGGAGCCAAGAGACCCAGTACTTC
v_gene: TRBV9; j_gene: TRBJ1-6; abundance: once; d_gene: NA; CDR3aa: CASSVRQENSPLHF; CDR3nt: TGTGCCAGCAGCGTCAGACAGGAAAATTCACCCCTCCACTTT
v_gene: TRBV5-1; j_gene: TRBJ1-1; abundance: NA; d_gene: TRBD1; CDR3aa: CASSLDRVRTEAFF; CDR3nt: TGCGCCAGCAGTCTGGACAGGGTGCGCACTGAAGCTTTCTTT
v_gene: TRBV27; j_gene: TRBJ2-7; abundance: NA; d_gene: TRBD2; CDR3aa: CASSLGWGGYEQYF; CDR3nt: TGTGCCAGCAGTTTGGGTTGGGGGGGCTACGAGCAGTACTTC
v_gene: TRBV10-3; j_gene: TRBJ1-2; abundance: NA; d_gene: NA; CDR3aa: CAISEAGTIYGYTF; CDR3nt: TGTGCCATCAGTGAAGCAGGTACGATCTATGGCTACACCTTC
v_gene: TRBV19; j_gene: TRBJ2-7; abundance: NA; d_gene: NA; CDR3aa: CASSNRIAGAQYF; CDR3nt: TGTGCCAGTAGCAACAGAATCGCAGGGGCGCAGTACTTC
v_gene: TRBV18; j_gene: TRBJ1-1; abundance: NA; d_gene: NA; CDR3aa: CASSRDNRASDAEAFF; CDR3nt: TGTGCCAGCTCACGAGATAACCGGGCCAGTGACGCTGAAGCTTTCTTT
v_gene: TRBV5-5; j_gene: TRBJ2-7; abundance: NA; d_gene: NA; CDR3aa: CASSFGQASYEQYF; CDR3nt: TGTGCCAGCAGCTTTGGGCAAGCCTCCTACGAGCAGTACTTC
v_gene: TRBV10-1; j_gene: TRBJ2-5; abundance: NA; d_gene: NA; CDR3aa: CASSEAGSTETQYF; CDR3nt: TGCGCCAGCAGTGAAGCAGGGTCCACGGAGACCCAGTACTTC
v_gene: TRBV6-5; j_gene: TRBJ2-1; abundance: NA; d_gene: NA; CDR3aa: CASSYSRDLTTEQFF; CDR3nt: TGTGCCAGCAGTTACAGCAGGGATCTGACTACTGAGCAGTTCTTC
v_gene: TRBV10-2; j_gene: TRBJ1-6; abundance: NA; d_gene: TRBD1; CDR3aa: CASSAGQGAGSPLHF; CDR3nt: TGCGCCAGCAGTGCGGGACAGGGGGCAGGGTCACCCCTCCACTTT
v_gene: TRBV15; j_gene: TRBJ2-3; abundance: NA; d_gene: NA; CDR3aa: CATSRVSKGGRRDTQYF; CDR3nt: TGTGCCACCAGCAGAGTATCGAAGGGAGGTCGGAGGGATACGCAGTATTTT
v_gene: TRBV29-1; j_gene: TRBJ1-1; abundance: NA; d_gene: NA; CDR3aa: CSVERQGRTEAFF; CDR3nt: TGCAGCGTTGAAAGGCAGGGTAGGACTGAAGCTTTCTTT
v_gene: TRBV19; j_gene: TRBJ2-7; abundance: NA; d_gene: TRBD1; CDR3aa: CASSASGQGPYEQYF; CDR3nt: TGTGCCAGTAGTGCGTCGGGACAGGGCCCCTACGAGCAGTACTTC
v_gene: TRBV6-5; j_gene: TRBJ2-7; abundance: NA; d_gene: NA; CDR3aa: CASRYPGQGYEQYF; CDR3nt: TGTGCCAGCAGATATCCGGGACAAGGCTACGAGCAGTACTTC
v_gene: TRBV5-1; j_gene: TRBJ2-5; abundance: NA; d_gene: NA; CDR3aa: CASSLGSGRETQYF; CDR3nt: TGCGCCAGCAGCTTGGGGTCAGGGCGAGAGACCCAGTACTTC
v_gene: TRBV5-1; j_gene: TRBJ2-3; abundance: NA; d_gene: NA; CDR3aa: CATSLGPLATQYF; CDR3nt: TGCGCCACCTCGTTGGGGCCGCTAGCTACGCAGTATTTT
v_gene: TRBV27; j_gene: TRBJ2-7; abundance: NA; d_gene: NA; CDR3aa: CASSFSQASEQYF; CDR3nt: TGTGCCAGCAGTTTCTCACAGGCGAGCGAGCAGTACTTC
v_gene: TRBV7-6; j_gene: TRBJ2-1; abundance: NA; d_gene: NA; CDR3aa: CASSRGLAAYNEQFF; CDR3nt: TGTGCCAGCAGCCGCGGGCTAGCTGCCTACAATGAGCAGTTCTTC